This TCR beta chain was identified during a study of stem cell transplantation in POMP-related autoinflammatory disease (dated by TCRdb to about 2021). With regard to the full study: The study hypothesized that defective thymoproteasomes impair MHC class I-dependent CD8+ T-cell differentiation and positive selection, skewing the TRB repertoire. The effect of POMP deficiency on T-cell receptor beta repertoire diversity and CDR3 characteristics was assessed using high-throughput TRB sequencing. Results the study describes overall, beyond this receptor: The number of unique TRB V-J gene pairings was restricted in PRAID patients. Across all analyzed T-cell subsets, PRAID patients showed a trend toward higher clonality and lower TRB diversity. In PRAID patients, the trend toward lower diversity and increased clonality reached statistical significance only for regulatory T cells.

As concerns this clone: Its target antigen remains unknown. Base qualities are not at hand, and no much larger clone is one base apart.

The CDR3, cysteine through phenylalanine, is 13 amino acids long. Kept here is only the CDR3 DNA, which spans 39 bases and is read in frame from base 1. In the germline V gene, CDR1 corresponds to SGHRS and CDR2 to YFSETQ. V was cut back by 0 bases and J by 4 bases, leaving a gap of 7 bases between them. The library relied on the immunoSEQ multiplex PCR assay. The study's own analysis went as follows. Shannon entropy, which accounts for clonal size distribution, was used to quantify repertoire diversity. The Gini-Simpson index (Simpson_1-D) was used to measure inequality of clonotype distribution. Sourced from immuneACCESS, this table was stored by TCRdb with only in-frame sequences that have V and J called. A share of the clones is absent; for the studies checked, an unresolved V gene accounts for under half, and the remainder has no known explanation. D and trimming come from the DNA, and the V and J calls and clone size come from that table. The record for this sample contains 90 to 100 clones.

Prior to TRB sequencing, T-cell subsets (conventional T cells, CD8+ T cells, regulatory T cells, T follicular helper cells) were sorted. This clonotype was obtained from a human donor in good health. Specimen: CD4+ follicular helper T cells (Tfh) from PBMCs. Reading the label with the study, this specimen's cell subset or site is: T follicular helper cells. This receptor chain uses TRBV5-1 and TRBJ2-5; the D segment cannot be called with confidence. CDR3 sequence: CASSLVSVETQYF. The DNA is as follows: TGCGCCAGCAGCTTGGTGTCTGTAGAGACCCAGTACTTC.